This passage covers 22 T cell receptor beta chains from one sample sequenced in a study of shared T cell receptors in the human thymus. Profiled with immunoSEQ multiplex PCR; TCRdb holds only in-frame clones, not every one. This table holds 600,000 or so clones, 70% to 90% found once. This same sample was also taken into another study, of human thymus T cells.

The sequencing sample was made of thymocytes. The receptors were gathered from a boy under three years old with a congenital heart defect.

The chain uses TRBV7-9 and TRBJ2-7; 10 bases agree with TRBD2. The junction had 6 bases not matched to a gene; V was cut back by 3 bases and J by 4 bases. The CDR3 extends over 15 amino acids. Per the germline V gene, CDR1 is SEHNR and CDR2 is FQNEAQ (reference sequence). The CDR3 nucleotides are TGTGCCAGCAGCTTTGACTCTAGCGGGAGTTACGAGCAGTACTTC. Its translation: CASSFDSSGSYEQYF.

The chain is built from TRBV9 and TRBJ2-5; 9 nucleotides match TRBD2. The length of the CDR3 is 13 residues. CDR1 is SGDLS, CDR2 YYNGEE, per germline. The trim removed 3 bases at V and 5 bases at J, leaving 2 bases unmatched. CDR3 bases: TGTGCCAGCAGCGCGCGGGGGGGTGAGACCCAGTACTTC. This encodes CASSARGGETQYF.

V usage is TRBV4-3 and J usage is TRBJ2-2, with TRBD1 matching over 7 bases. Germline CDR1 reads LGHNA; CDR2 reads YSLEER. This CDR3 spans 16 amino acids. Unmatched junction bases numbered 12, after V lost 4 bases and J lost 7 bases. The CDR3 DNA sequence: TGCGCCAGCAGCCGATCCCCGACAGGGCAGAACGGGGAGCTGTTTTTT. It yields the protein CASSRSPTGQNGELFF.

V gene TRBV18 combines with J gene TRBJ2-5, with a weak D call TRBD2 (5 bases). V was shortened by 5 bases and J by 4 bases, with 26 bases between the two germline ends. CDR3 size: 18 residues. Germline V gene lookup returns CDR1 KGHSH and CDR2 LQKENI. CDR3 sequence: CASSNTSHMIGSGETQYF. CDR3 DNA sequence: TGTGCCAGCTCAAATACTAGTCATATGATTGGGAGCGGAGAGACCCAGTACTTC.

This clone has a single count. This chain joins TRBV5-6 and TRBJ2-1, with 8 positions matching TRBD2. CDR1 is SGHDT and CDR2 is YYEEEE in the germline V gene. Germline trimming cut 3 bases from V and 7 bases from J; bases unmatched to any gene: 12. This CDR3 has 16 residues. CDR3 loop: CASSWGQAGGRNEQFF. The CDR3 nucleotides are TGTGCCAGCAGCTGGGGGCAGGCGGGAGGAAGAAATGAGCAGTTCTTC.

V gene TRBV28 combines with J gene TRBJ2-2; 15 bases match TRBD2. The CDR3 has 20 residues. Germline V gives CDR1 MDHEN, CDR2 SYDVKM. Germline trimming cut 1 base from V and 7 bases from J; bases unmatched to any gene: 13. CDR3 region: CASSLFLGLAGGPTIGELFF. The CDR3 nucleotides read TGTGCCAGCAGTTTATTCCTAGGACTAGCGGGGGGGCCGACCATCGGGGAGCTGTTTTTT.

The chain carries TRBV15 and TRBJ1-4, with D possibly TRBD1 on 6 matching bases. The germline V and J ends were trimmed by 4 bases and 7 bases, with 13 bases remaining between them. Germline V gene data show CDR1 as LNHNV and CDR2 as YYDKDF (reference sequence). CDR3 length equals 14 residues. CDR3 residues: CATSIGGLGEKLFF. The CDR3 region has the DNA TGTGCCACCAGCATAGGGGGATTGGGTGAAAAACTGTTTTTT. Full variable domain (missing parts from reference TRBV15 and TRBJ1-4): DAMVIQNPRYQVTQFGKPVTLSCSQTLNHNVMYWYQQKSSQAPKLLFHYYDKDFNNEADTPDNFQSRRPNTSFCFLDIRSPGLGDTAMYLCATSIGGLGEKLFFGSGTQLSVL.

This chain joins TRBV4-3 and TRBJ2-7; 15 nucleotides match TRBD2. Looked up from germline, CDR1 is LGHNA and CDR2 is YSLEER. The J segment lost 3 bases and the V segment lost 1 base, leaving 7 bases of the junction unmatched. This CDR3 has 18 amino acids. DNA for the CDR3: TGCGCCAGCAGCCAAGGGACTAGCGGGAGGGAAGGATTCTACGAGCAGTACTTC. It encodes CASSQGTSGREGFYEQYF.

The chain recombines TRBV27 with TRBJ2-5; a weak D match, TRBD1 (6 bases). The CDR3 sequence is 15 residues long. The V gene's germline CDR1 is MNHEY and CDR2 SMNVEV (reference sequence). V gave up 5 bases and J gave up 0 bases, with 13 bases separating them. The CDR3 DNA follows: TGTGCCAGCAGTCAGGGACACCGGTACCAAGAGACCCAGTACTTC. This translates into CASSQGHRYQETQYF.

The CDR3 reads CASSYPRSQLTDTQYF. DNA of the CDR3: TGTGCCAGCAGCTACCCCCGTAGCCAGCTAACAGATACGCAGTATTTT. V gene TRBV28 combines with J gene TRBJ2-3; D gene uncertain. This CDR3 has 16 residues. Trimming stripped 6 bases from V and 3 bases from J, with 19 bases between. Germline V gives CDR1 MDHEN, CDR2 SYDVKM.

The chain couples TRBV10-3 to TRBJ2-1, with a weak D call TRBD1 (6 bases). With 5 bases removed from V and 4 bases from J, the gap between germline ends came to 9 bases. CDR3 length equals 13 residues. CDR1 ENHRY and CDR2 SYGVKD come from the germline V gene. Here the CDR3 DNA reads TGTGCCATCAGTTCACAGGGATACAATGAGCAGTTCTTC. Amino acids: CAISSQGYNEQFF.

DNA for the CDR3: TGCGCCAGCAGCGTGGTGCCGGGACAGGGGGAGACAGTCTCCTACAATGAGCAGTTCTTC. Translation gives CASSVVPGQGETVSYNEQFF. The chain joins TRBV5-1 to TRBJ2-1, with 11 positions matching TRBD1. Looked up from germline, CDR1 is SGHRS and CDR2 is YFSETQ. The length of the CDR3 is 20 residues. V lost 4 bases, J lost 0 bases, and 15 bases stayed unmatched. Combining the CDR3 with reference TRBV5-1 and TRBJ2-1 gives the whole variable domain KAGVTQTPRYLIKTRGQQVTLSCSPISGHRSVSWYQQTPGQGLQFLFEYFSETQRNKGNFPGRFSGRQFSNSRSEMNVSTLELGDSALYLCASSVVPGQGETVSYNEQFFGPGTRLTVL.

J is TRBJ1-1 and V is TRBV18; weak D call: TRBD1 (5 bases). Germline CDR1 reads KGHSH; CDR2 reads LQKENI. With 3 bases removed from V and 7 bases from J, the gap between germline ends came to 9 bases. The length of the CDR3 is 12 residues. The chain's CDR3 is CASSPTEIEAFF. The DNA of the CDR3 is TGTGCCAGCTCACCGACAGAGATTGAAGCTTTCTTT.

The chain employs TRBV5-1 and TRBJ1-1; D call uncertain. This CDR3 has 15 residues. Germline V CDR1 and CDR2: SGHRS, YFSETQ. V was pared by 3 bases and J by 0 bases, with 12 bases between. CDR3 in DNA: TGCGCCAGCAGCTCCGGAGTGCAGATGAACACTGAAGCTTTCTTT. Residues: CASSSGVQMNTEAFF. Based on the CDR3 plus reference TRBV5-1 and TRBJ1-1, the full variable domain is KAGVTQTPRYLIKTRGQQVTLSCSPISGHRSVSWYQQTPGQGLQFLFEYFSETQRNKGNFPGRFSGRQFSNSRSEMNVSTLELGDSALYLCASSSGVQMNTEAFFGQGTRLTVV.

This chain links TRBV28 with TRBJ2-2, with 11 bases aligning to TRBD1. In germline, CDR1 is MDHEN, CDR2 SYDVKM. Losses at the gene ends were 0 bases for V and 3 bases for J; bases not matched to a gene: 3. The CDR3 has 17 residues. CDR3 bases: TGTGCCAGCAGTTTATGGAGGACAGGGGGCGACACCGGGGAGCTGTTTTTT. This codes for CASSLWRTGGDTGELFF.

V is TRBV7-2 and J is TRBJ2-3; 7 bases line up with TRBD2. This CDR3 contains 16 residues. The V segment lost 3 bases and the J segment 2 bases; nucleotides outside the gene matches: 8. CDR1 SGHTA and CDR2 FQGNSA come from the germline V gene. The CDR3 nucleotides read TGTGCCAGCAGCTTCTCCCTGGGGGGGGACACAGATACGCAGTATTTT. Amino acids: CASSFSLGGDTDTQYF.

This sequence joins TRBV5-6 and TRBJ1-6; D possibly corresponds to TRBD1 (5 bases). The V gene lost 0 bases and the J gene lost 10 bases, with 14 bases spanning the gap. In germline, CDR1 is SGHDT, CDR2 YYEEEE. The CDR3 runs 15 residues. In DNA, the CDR3 is TGTGCCAGCAGCTTGGTGCAGGGCACCCTCTCACCCCTCCACTTT. Its translation: CASSLVQGTLSPLHF.

V and J are TRBV7-6 and TRBJ1-5; D not resolved. Germline V gene data show CDR1 as SGHVS and CDR2 as FNYEAQ. This CDR3 comprises 14 residues. Trimming removed 1 base at V and 5 bases at J, with 9 bases between. CDR3 bases: TGTGCCAGCAGCTTAGGTACAGCTGATCAGCCCCAGCATTTT. Protein sequence: CASSLGTADQPQHF.

This sequence joins TRBV29-1 and TRBJ2-7; possibly TRBD1 for D (5 bases). The length of the CDR3 is 13 residues. V was shortened by 5 bases and J by 0 bases, with 11 bases between the two germline ends. Germline assignment: CDR1 SQVTM and CDR2 ANQGSEA. The CDR3: CSVKNRSSYEQYF. CDR3 nucleotide sequence: TGCAGCGTTAAGAACAGGAGCTCCTACGAGCAGTACTTC.

The V and J genes are TRBV6-5 and TRBJ2-6; tentatively, D is TRBD1 (5 bases). CDR3 size: 15 residues. The germline V gene encodes CDR1 MNHEY and CDR2 SVGAGI. Deletions cut 0 bases from V and 3 bases from J, with 6 bases between. For the CDR3, the DNA is TGTGCCAGCAGTTACTCAGGGGTTGGGGCCAACGTCCTGACTTTC. Its protein product is CASSYSGVGANVLTF.

This clone was seen just once. This chain links TRBV12-5 with TRBJ2-7, with D perhaps matching TRBD2 (6 bases). V gave up 5 bases and J gave up 1 base, with 18 bases separating them. Per the germline V gene, CDR1 is LGHNT and CDR2 is FRNRAP. The CDR3 extends over 16 amino acids. CDR3 in DNA: TGTGCTAGTGGTCCCGGGACGGGGGTTTTATCCTACGAGCAGTACTTC. Amino acids: CASGPGTGVLSYEQYF.

The chain links TRBV18 to TRBJ2-6, with TRBD1 matching over 7 bases. The ends lost 6 bases at V and 0 bases at J; junction bases unmatched: 8. Per germline, CDR1 KGHSH and CDR2 LQKENI. The CDR3 extends over 17 amino acids. CDR3 residues: CASSPRTGRSGANVLTF. The CDR3 DNA reads as TGTGCCAGCTCTCCCAGGACAGGACGCTCTGGGGCCAACGTCCTGACTTTC. Full variable domain (remainder filled in from reference TRBV18 and TRBJ2-6): NAGVMQNPRHLVRRRGQEARLRCSPMKGHSHVYWYRQLPEEGLKFMVYLQKENIIDESGMPKERFSAEFPKEGPSILRIQQVVRGDSAAYFCASSPRTGRSGANVLTFGAGSRLTVL.